This T cell receptor (beta chain) came from a study of shared T cell receptors in the human thymus (dated by TCRdb to about 2021). Turning to the overall study: The study investigated the way shared, self-reactive T-cell receptor alpha chains are produced in the human thymus.

Preparation of the library involved the immunoSEQ multiplex PCR assay. TCRdb mirrors the immuneACCESS table, restricted to in-frame sequences. Some clones are absent from its copies; in checked studies, under half trace to an unresolved V gene, and the reason for the others is unknown. The sample table shows almost 550,000 clones, and around three quarters are seen once. The top ten constitute more than 0.01% of the sample. The CDR3 spans 13 residues, from the cysteine through the phenylalanine. Only the CDR3 DNA stays, 39 bases, in frame from base 1. Sequences MNHEY (CDR1) and SMNVEV (CDR2) are obtained from the germline V gene (reference sequence). The trim is 0 bases for V and 2 bases for J, with a gap of 5 bases between the germline ends. In this sample, this clone turned up a few times. Its antigen is not yet known. Base qualities are not at hand, and no much larger clone is one base apart. This CDR3 is also generated by other DNA sequences in the sample.

These data are also associated with another study on human thymus T cells. That second report states: Donors were immunologically healthy infants undergoing open corrective cardiac surgery for congenital heart defects in Finland. Thymus tissue was obtained as surgical resects removed during corrective cardiac surgery. Biased V and J gene segment usage appeared to be present in both thymic and peripheral blood repertoires. The related research found that thymic TCR repertoires overlapped highly between unrelated individuals. TCR alpha and beta repertoires from fewer than ten infant thymus samples and four related peripheral blood samples were characterized in the study. Donor ages ranging from 7 to 244 days were recorded, and over 5 male and a couple of female infants were included in the cohort. After being mechanically released from the tissue, thymocytes were kept at -70 degrees C in pellets of about 10-33 million cells. Genomic DNA was extracted from frozen cell pellets with a QIAsymphony instrument. Using the immunoSEQ multiplex PCR assay, the TCRB and TCRAD loci were amplified from a standardized quantity of quality-controlled genomic DNA. The V(D)J region was spanned by amplicons of a length sufficient to cover the CDR3 and to identify V and J genes. Through the commercial immunoSEQ service, the amplicons were sequenced on an Illumina platform. Corrections for primer bias and sequencing errors followed previously described methods, while TCRAD and TCRB definitions were based on the IMGT database. Repertoires were analysed with immunoSEQ Analyzer 3.0 and VDJTools, covering basic statistics, V/J segment usage, diversity estimates, rarefaction and pairwise overlap. Chao1, ChaoE, Efron-Thisted, Shannon and inverse Simpson indices were used to estimate diversity, which was also estimated on datasets down-sampled to the smallest sample. Repertoire overlap used strict matching of CDR3 nucleotide sequence, V gene and J gene, with Jaccard-based multidimensional scaling clustering. Thymus samples yielded on average around 810,000 unique TCRB clonotypes, compared with 75,000 to 85,000 from blood samples.

The rearranged chain carries TRBV27 and TRBJ2-7, with the D gene not clear enough to name. The specimen was thymocytes. This receptor was identified in a boy under two years old with a congenital heart defect. Donor details come from another sample of the same person, matched by shared clones. CDR3 region: CASSLSDTYEQYF. Here is the DNA: TGTGCCAGCAGTTTATCAGACACCTACGAGCAGTACTTC.